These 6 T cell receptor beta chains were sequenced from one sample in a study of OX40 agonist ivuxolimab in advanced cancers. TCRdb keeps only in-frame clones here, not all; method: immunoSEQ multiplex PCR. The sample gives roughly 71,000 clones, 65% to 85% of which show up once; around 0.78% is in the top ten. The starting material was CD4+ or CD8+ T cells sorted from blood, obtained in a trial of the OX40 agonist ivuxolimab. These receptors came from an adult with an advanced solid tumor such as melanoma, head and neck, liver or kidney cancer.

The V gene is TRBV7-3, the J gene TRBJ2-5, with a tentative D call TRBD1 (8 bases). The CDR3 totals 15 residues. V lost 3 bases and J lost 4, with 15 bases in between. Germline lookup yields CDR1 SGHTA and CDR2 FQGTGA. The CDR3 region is CASSFTGGGPETQYF. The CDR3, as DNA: TGTGCCAGCAGCTTCACAGGGGGGGGCCCAGAGACCCAGTACTTC.

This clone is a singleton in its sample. The CDR3 reads CASRGTGTDTQYF. CDR3 bases: TGTGCCAGCAGAGGGACGGGCACAGATACGCAGTATTTT. This chain connects TRBV6-1 to TRBJ2-3, with D possibly called TRBD1 or TRBD2 (5 bases each). V lost 6 bases to trimming and J lost 1 base, with 8 bases between them. The CDR3 is made up of 13 amino acids. CDR1 MNHNS and CDR2 SASEGT come from the germline V gene.

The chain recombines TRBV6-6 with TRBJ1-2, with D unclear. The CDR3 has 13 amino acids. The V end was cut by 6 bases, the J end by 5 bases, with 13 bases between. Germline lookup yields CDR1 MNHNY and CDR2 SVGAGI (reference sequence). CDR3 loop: CASSPRERYGYTF. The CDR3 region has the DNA TGTGCCAGCAGCCCTCGGGAGCGGTATGGCTACACCTTC.

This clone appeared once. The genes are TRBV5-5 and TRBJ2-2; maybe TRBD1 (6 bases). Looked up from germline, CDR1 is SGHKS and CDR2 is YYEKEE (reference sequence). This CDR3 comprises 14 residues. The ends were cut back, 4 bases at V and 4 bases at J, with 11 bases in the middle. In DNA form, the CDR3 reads TGTGCCAGCAGCGGAAGGGGGACCACCGGGGAGCTGTTTTTT. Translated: CASSGRGTTGELFF.

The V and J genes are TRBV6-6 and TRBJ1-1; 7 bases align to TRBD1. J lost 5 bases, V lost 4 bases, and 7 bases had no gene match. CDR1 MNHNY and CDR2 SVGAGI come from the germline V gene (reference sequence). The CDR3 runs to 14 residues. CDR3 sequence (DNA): TGTGCCAGCAGTTGGGGACAGAGACCTACTGAAGCTTTCTTT. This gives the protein CASSWGQRPTEAFF.

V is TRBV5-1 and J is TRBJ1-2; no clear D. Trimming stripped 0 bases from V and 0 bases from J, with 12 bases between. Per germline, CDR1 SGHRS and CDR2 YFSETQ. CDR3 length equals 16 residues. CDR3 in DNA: TGCGCCAGCAGCTTGGGAGGCCCCGGGGCTAACTATGGCTACACCTTC. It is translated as CASSLGGPGANYGYTF.